One T cell receptor beta chain is described in this entry. Antigen specificity is unknown. The sample originates from a study of PD-1 blockade in classical Hodgkin lymphoma. The table came from immunoSEQ multiplex PCR; TCRdb's copy has only in-frame clones and leaves some out. The sample lists roughly 50,000 clones; about three quarters were seen once. The patients all showed relapse after autologous stem cell transplantation, while their brentuximab vedotin exposure varied. Patients reached a best response of complete response, partial response or progressive disease. Findings of the study overall: Baseline TCR diversity was reportedly lower in newly diagnosed patients than healthy donors. Partial responders and progressors had significantly lower baseline TCR diversity. Only CD4+ TCR diversity, not CD8+, had risen significantly by C4D1.

Sample: peripheral blood mononuclear cells (PBMCs), taken before the second cycle of nivolumab. This clonotype originated in a human donor with classical Hodgkin lymphoma.

For the CDR3, the DNA is TGTGCCTGGAGTGGAGGACAGACCTCTGGAAACACCATATATTTT. This sequence encodes CAWSGGQTSGNTIYF. The chain links TRBV30 to TRBJ1-3; TRBD1 is a possible D gene (6 bases). The CDR3 contains 15 residues. The germline CDR1 and CDR2 sequences are GTSNPN and SVGIG (reference sequence). V shed 1 base and J shed 0 bases, with 10 bases lying between them.